These 16 T cell receptor beta chains originate from one sample sequenced in a study of identical twins. TCRdb recomputed calls from the 5' RACE reads with MiXCR, one row per CDR3 protein. The sample holds 640,000 or so distinct CDR3 sequences, around 6% seen once. Sequencing was done on a sample of naive T cells sorted from blood. Every receptor here comes from a man younger than 35 in good health.

This clonotype was recorded a few times. The J gene is TRBJ1-2, the V gene TRBV5-5; 7 nucleotides align to TRBD1. Per germline, CDR1 SGHKS and CDR2 YYEKEE (reference sequence). The CDR3 is 16 residues long. Trimming took 2 bases from V and 3 from J; bases not matched to a gene: 10. The CDR3 region is CASSFDSHQGDYGYTF. The CDR3 coding sequence is TGTGCCAGCAGCTTTGATTCTCACCAGGGGGACTATGGCTACACCTTC.

In its sample, this clonotype was seen many times. The chain employs TRBV12-3 or TRBV12-4 and TRBJ2-3, with 13 bases identical to TRBD2. The CDR3 loop spans 14 amino acids. Trimming removed 6 bases from V and 9 bases from J; junction bases left unmatched: 6. The CDR3 bases are TGTGCCAGCAGGAAACCGGGACTAGCGGGAACGCAGTATTTT. This gives the protein CASRKPGLAGTQYF.

This clonotype was picked up many times. The rearrangement uses TRBV20-1 and TRBJ2-3, with D perhaps TRBD2 (5 bases). Per germline, CDR1 DFQATT and CDR2 SNEGSKA (reference sequence). V was clipped by 4 bases and J by 11 bases, with 19 bases between them. CDR3 length: 13 residues. For the CDR3, the DNA is TGCAGTGCTAAAGATTTCTGGTCTGAGGGGCAGTATTTT. Translating gives CSAKDFWSEGQYF.

To note about this clonotype: This may be a read error: a much more frequent sequence differs by one nucleotide. The rearrangement uses TRBV9 and TRBJ2-1; D call uncertain. This CDR3 is 16 amino acids long. Germline V CDR1 and CDR2: SGDLS, YYNGEE. The CDR3 coding sequence is TGTGCCAGCAGCGGCCCCCTAGAGTCACCCTACAATGATCAGTTCTTC. Protein sequence: CASSGPLESPYNDQFF.

In its sample, this clonotype was seen a few times. V and J are TRBV20-1 and TRBJ1-5, with 9 positions matching TRBD1. Trimming removed 1 base from V and 6 bases from J; junction bases left unmatched: 4. Germline CDR1 DFQATT, CDR2 SNEGSKA (reference sequence). The length of the CDR3 is 14 residues. CDR3 amino acids: CSARATGGLQPQHF. As DNA, the CDR3 is TGCAGTGCTAGAGCTACAGGGGGCCTTCAGCCCCAGCATTTT.

This clonotype occurred a few times. The rearrangement uses TRBV6-1 and TRBJ1-3; D is uncertain. Trimming took 6 bases from V and 0 from J, leaving 12 bases between them. Germline CDR1 is MNHNS and CDR2 is SASEGT. This CDR3 has 15 residues. Here the CDR3 DNA reads TGTGCCAGCAGAGCCGGACTGACCTCTGGAAACACCATATATTTT. Protein product: CASRAGLTSGNTIYF.

The rearrangement uses TRBV3-1 and TRBJ2-2, with TRBD2 matching over 11 bases. With V trimmed by 2 bases and J by 0 bases, 11 bases remained unmatched. Germline values: CDR1 LGHDT, CDR2 YNNKEL (reference sequence). CDR3 length: 20 amino acids. DNA for the CDR3: TGTGCCAGCAGCCAAAGATACGGACTAGCGGGTAGTTCGAACACCGGGGAGCTGTTTTTT. Protein: CASSQRYGLAGSSNTGELFF.

This clonotype was detected ten times or more. The genes are TRBV6-2 or TRBV6-3 and TRBJ2-7; no clear D gene. Germline CDR1 and CDR2: MNHEY and SVGEGT. The CDR3 is 14 amino acids. The V end lost 2 bases, the J end lost 4 bases, and 12 bases lay between the germline ends. The CDR3 region has the DNA TGTGCCAGCAGTTACCTTCCTAGTTGGTACGAGCAGTACTTC. Translated: CASSYLPSWYEQYF.

This clonotype came up a few times. This sequence joins TRBV29-1 and TRBJ2-7; D remains unclear. The CDR3 contains 11 residues. V was clipped by 4 bases and J by 6 bases, with 10 bases between them. Per germline, CDR1 SQVTM and CDR2 ANQGSEA. The CDR3 loop is CSVAGGVEQYF. The DNA for the CDR3 is TGCAGCGTTGCGGGTGGGGTCGAGCAGTACTTC.

The chain recombines TRBV12-3 or TRBV12-4 with TRBJ1-6; a weak D match, TRBD1 (5 bases). Trimming took 7 bases from V and 7 from J, leaving 17 bases between them. The CDR3 runs 15 residues. For the CDR3, the DNA is TGTGCCAGCAATATGTGGGGGGATAAGAATTCACCCCTCCACTTT. It is translated as CASNMWGDKNSPLHF.

This clonotype was recorded many times. CDR3 residues: CASGDRINQPQHF. In DNA, the CDR3 is TGTGCCAGCGGAGACAGGATCAATCAGCCCCAGCATTTT. The chain employs TRBV6-2 or TRBV6-3 and TRBJ1-5; TRBD1 is a possible D gene (6 bases). The germline V gene has CDR1 MNHEY and CDR2 SVGEGT. The CDR3 contains 13 residues. Trimming took 8 bases from V and 3 from J, leaving 11 bases between them.

This clonotype has a count of ten or more. This chain uses TRBV20-1 with TRBJ2-1, with 10 positions matching TRBD2. CDR1 and CDR2 from the germline V gene are DFQATT and SNEGSKA (reference sequence). The length of the CDR3 is 12 residues. The trim removed 7 bases at V and 8 bases at J, leaving 5 bases unmatched. CDR3 nucleotide sequence: TGCAGTGTGGAGCGGGGGGGGGATGAGCAGTTCTTC. Residues: CSVERGGDEQFF.

This clonotype was recorded a few times. The V call is TRBV4-3, the J call TRBJ2-7, with 7 bases identical to TRBD1. Germline V lookup: CDR1 LGHNA, CDR2 YSLEER. The CDR3 has 16 residues. V shed 1 base, J shed 0 bases, and the junction held 6 bases outside the gene matches. The CDR3 is CASSQVFQGDSYEQYF. In nucleotides, the CDR3 is TGCGCCAGCAGCCAAGTCTTCCAGGGGGACTCCTACGAGCAGTACTTC.

The table lists this clonotype with a few counts. The J gene is TRBJ2-5, the V gene TRBV7-2, with 7 nucleotides matching TRBD2. V lost 5 bases and J lost 4; bases outside the gene matches: 13. Germline V lookup: CDR1 SGHTA, CDR2 FQGNSA. This CDR3 comprises 16 residues. The CDR3 protein is CASSARTRLARETQYF. The CDR3 bases are TGTGCCAGCAGCGCCCGGACTAGATTGGCGCGAGAGACCCAGTACTTC.

This clonotype was seen repeatedly, ten times or more. The chain links TRBV30 to TRBJ1-5; unclear D gene. Germline CDR1 GTSNPN, CDR2 SVGIG (reference sequence). With 0 bases removed from V and 0 bases from J, the gap between germline ends came to 3 bases. The CDR3 runs to 13 residues. CDR3 protein: CAWSVDSNQPQHF. The CDR3 DNA sequence: TGTGCCTGGAGTGTCGATAGCAATCAGCCCCAGCATTTT.

This clonotype was counted many times. The chain combines TRBV15 with TRBJ2-3, with D unresolved. The CDR3 extends over 16 amino acids. Trimming removed 5 bases from V and 1 base from J, with 16 bases in between. Germline CDR1 is LNHNV and CDR2 is YYDKDF (reference sequence). The CDR3 reads CATSSRPRGGTDTQYF. CDR3 in DNA: TGTGCCACCAGCTCAAGACCCCGCGGCGGCACAGATACGCAGTATTTT.